This T cell receptor beta chain was retrieved from a study of CD8 T cells in ankylosing spondylitis. In the case of this clonotype: Its cognate antigen is unknown.

General study points: There was reportedly significant enrichment of clones that were disease-linked in matched ankylosing spondylitis synovial fluid. Peripheral blood held disease-linked clones only at relatively low frequency, and these were CD8+. For ankylosing spondylitis blood, a TCR beta motif of about eight highly homologous variants appeared characteristic.

As the method for making TCR beta libraries, quantitative 5'-RACE with molecular barcodes was used. TCRdb redid the calling of the 5' RACE reads with MiXCR, one entry per CDR3 protein. The table records a few hundred thousand distinct CDR3 sequences, about 10% of them present only once. Source material: blood, either unsorted or a sorted T cell fraction (not recorded which). This TCR came from a male donor with ankylosing spondylitis or in good health (not recorded which).

CDR3 DNA sequence: TGTGCCAGCAGCGTCCTGTCGGAAGATACGCAGTATTTT. Amino acid sequence: CASSVLSEDTQYF. The chain has TRBV9 and TRBJ2-3; D gene unclear. Germline values: CDR1 SGDLS, CDR2 YYNGEE. V dropped 2 bases and J dropped 5 bases, with 9 bases sitting between them. This CDR3 comprises 13 residues.